This note documents a single T cell receptor (beta chain) sequence. V lost 0 bases to trimming and J lost 4 bases; unmatched junction nucleotides: 5. Germline V CDR1 and CDR2: SGDLS, YYNGEE. The CDR3 extends over 16 amino acids. These data originate in a study of identical twins. TCRdb redid the calling of the 5' RACE reads with MiXCR, one entry per CDR3 protein. The sample lists 600,000 to 850,000 distinct CDR3 sequences; 18% were seen once. Separately, the same data were catalogued under a study of T cells expressing NK-cell markers.

V and J are TRBV9 and TRBJ2-5, with 11 bases identical to TRBD2. The sequenced material came from PBMCs. The sequence was collected from a woman under 30 in good health. CDR3 sequence reads: CASSVGHLAGGETQYF. The DNA of the CDR3 is TGTGCCAGCAGCGTAGGCCATCTAGCGGGAGGAGAGACCCAGTACTTC. The whole variable domain, remainder taken from reference TRBV9 and TRBJ2-5, is DSGVTQTPKHLITATGQRVTLRCSPRSGDLSVYWYQQSLDQGLQFLIQYYNGEERAKGNILERFSAQQFPDLHSELNLSSLELGDSALYFCASSVGHLAGGETQYFGPGTRLLVL.